The next 29 T cell receptor beta chains were all read from a single sample in a study of siplizumab effects on memory and regulatory T cells. Repertoires were generated with immunoSEQ multiplex PCR, while TCRdb's copy carries only in-frame clones and drops some. The sample lists fewer than 100,000 clones, approximately 95% occurring once. Sequencing was done on a sample of CD8+ T cells sorted from blood. These receptors were collected from a human donor in good health.

As to this clone: One end of the junction does not line up with germline, which may come from a read error. This chain uses TRBV7-7 with TRBJ2-7; D is tentatively TRBD1 or TRBD2 (5 bases each). CDR1 SSHAT and CDR2 FNYEAQ come from the germline V gene (reference sequence). This CDR3 has 16 residues. The CDR3 protein is CASREMRRGLHYEQYF. DNA of the CDR3: TGTGCTAGCAGGGAAATGCGGCGCGGGTTACACTACGAGCAGTACTTC.

This clone was detected only once. At one of its ends the junction is not consistent with the germline gene, which may arise from a read error. The chain joins TRBV7-7 to TRBJ2-5; 9 positions agree with TRBD1. Germline V gene sequence: CDR1 SSHAT, CDR2 FNYEAQ (reference sequence). The CDR3 runs to 15 residues. The CDR3, as DNA: TGTGCTAGCAGGCTAAGATGGGACAGGGAAGAGACCCAGTACTTC. As protein: CASRLRWDREETQYF.

This sequence joins TRBV7-8 and TRBJ2-1; 7 bases are a match to TRBD1. V gave up 5 bases and J gave up 7 bases; unmatched junction bases: 5. Germline-derived CDR1 and CDR2 are SGHVS and FQNEAQ. The CDR3 contains 13 residues. The CDR3: CASSVKQGNEQFF. Written as DNA, the CDR3 is TGTGCCAGCAGCGTAAAACAGGGGAATGAGCAGTTCTTC.

The chain is built from TRBV5-6 and TRBJ2-3; D gene unclear. Germline V gene lookup returns CDR1 SGHDT and CDR2 YYEEEE. V was trimmed by 0 bases and J by 0 bases, leaving 20 bases between them. The CDR3 spans 19 residues. CDR3 DNA: TGTGCCAGCAGCTTGGAAGTGGTTGGCGCAGACTTTAGCACAGATACGCAGTATTTT. Amino acids: CASSLEVVGADFSTDTQYF.

The CDR3 spells CASEGESSYNEQFF. The CDR3, as DNA: TGTGCCTCGGAAGGCGAAAGCTCCTACAATGAGCAGTTCTTC. This chain links TRBV30 with TRBJ2-1; D is unclear. Germline V CDR1 and CDR2: GTSNPN, SVGIG (reference sequence). The CDR3 has 14 amino acids. V lost 7 bases, J lost 0 bases, and 13 bases lay in between.

The chain carries TRBV2 and TRBJ2-3, with D unclear. The V gene's germline CDR1 is SNHLY and CDR2 FYNNEI. Between the trimmed V and J ends, which lost 9 bases and 4 bases, there was a span of 17 bases. There are 14 residues in the CDR3. The CDR3 loop reads CARTRNSSADTQYF. The CDR3 nucleotides are TGTGCCAGAACAAGGAACTCGAGCGCAGATACGCAGTATTTT.

This chain uses TRBV19 with TRBJ2-3; 8 bases agree with TRBD2. CDR1 and CDR2 (germline): LNHDA, SQIVND (reference sequence). Trimming took 3 bases from V and 4 from J; bases not matched to a gene: 9. There are 16 residues in the CDR3. The CDR3 region has the DNA TGTGCCAGTAGTATCGGGAGCGGGAGCGGGGCAGATACGCAGTATTTT. This codes for CASSIGSGSGADTQYF.

The V gene is TRBV7-9, the J gene TRBJ2-6; the D gene is possibly TRBD2 (5 bases). CDR3 size: 16 residues. V lost 5 bases and J lost 4, with 15 bases in between. Germline CDR1 and CDR2: SEHNR and FQNEAQ (reference sequence). CDR3 in DNA: TGTGCCAGCAGCGACCGGGATCAATCCGGGGCCAACGTCCTGACTTTC. It encodes CASSDRDQSGANVLTF.

The chain employs TRBV7-9 and TRBJ1-1; 7 nucleotides agree with TRBD1. The J segment lost 1 base and the V segment lost 0 bases, leaving 2 bases of the junction unmatched. CDR1 is SEHNR, CDR2 FQNEAQ, per germline (reference sequence). CDR3 length: 15 residues. The CDR3 here is CASSLAPGGNTEAFF. The DNA of the CDR3 is TGTGCCAGCAGCTTAGCACCAGGGGGGAACACTGAAGCTTTCTTT. Full variable domain (remainder filled in from reference TRBV7-9 and TRBJ1-1): DTGVSQNPRHKITKRGQNVTFRCDPISEHNRLYWYRQTLGQGPEFLTYFQNEAQLEKSRLLSDRFSAERPKGSFSTLEIQRTEQGDSAMYLCASSLAPGGNTEAFFGQGTRLTVV.

The CDR3 sequence: CASSPLAEKGYNEQFF. Here the CDR3 DNA reads TGTGCCAGCAGCCCCCTAGCGGAAAAGGGCTACAATGAGCAGTTCTTC. The V gene is TRBV7-6, the J gene TRBJ2-1, with 7 bases lining up with TRBD2. Germline V gives CDR1 SGHVS, CDR2 FNYEAQ. This CDR3 has 16 amino acids. Trimming cost V 5 bases and J 3 bases; bases outside gene matches: 10.

The chain couples TRBV5-4 to TRBJ1-2, with a possible D match to TRBD1 (6 bases). With 5 bases removed from V and 4 bases from J, the gap between germline ends came to 12 bases. From germline, CDR1 is SGHNT and CDR2 YYREEE (reference sequence). The CDR3 runs 13 residues. CDR3 sequence (DNA): TGTGCCAGCAGGGTACAGGGTACCTATGGCTACACCTTC. The encoded protein is CASRVQGTYGYTF.

The rearrangement links TRBV27 to TRBJ1-1; D is perhaps TRBD1 (6 bases). The length of the CDR3 is 14 residues. Deletions cut 7 bases from V and 7 bases from J, with 19 bases between. CDR1 MNHEY and CDR2 SMNVEV come from the germline V gene (reference sequence). Here the CDR3 reads CASKIRGAGGEAFF. In DNA form, the CDR3 reads TGTGCCAGCAAAATTCGGGGGGCTGGGGGTGAAGCTTTCTTT.

The rearrangement joins TRBV27 to TRBJ2-5, with D uncertain. With the DNA end fitting TRBJ2-7 better, the J assignment may be wrong. CDR1 and CDR2 (germline): MNHEY, SMNVEV (reference sequence). The CDR3 loop spans 14 amino acids. The CDR3 DNA reads as TGTGCCAGCAGTCAAACCTTGGGGTCCCGCGAGCAGTACTTC. This translates into CASSQTLGSREQYF.

The chain couples TRBV4-1 to TRBJ2-6; TRBD1 might be the D (5 bases). The CDR3 has 15 residues. Germline CDR1 MGHRA, CDR2 YSYEKL. V shed 1 base and J shed 4 bases, with 8 bases lying between them. CDR3 in amino acids: CASSQVGVGANVLTF. The CDR3 nucleotides read TGCGCCAGCAGCCAAGTAGGGGTCGGGGCCAACGTCCTGACTTTC.

This chain connects TRBV27 to TRBJ2-5; D not certain. This CDR3 spans 14 amino acids. In germline, CDR1 is MNHEY, CDR2 SMNVEV (reference sequence). The ends were cut back, 6 bases at V and 1 base at J, with 12 bases in the middle. CDR3 nucleotides: TGTGCCAGCAGCCCCGTCAGTTTCCAAGAGACCCAGTACTTC. Its protein is CASSPVSFQETQYF.

The rearrangement links TRBV6-5 to TRBJ2-1; a possible D gene is TRBD2 (6 bases). Germline CDR1 MNHEY, CDR2 SVGAGI. CDR3 length equals 16 residues. Trimming took off 2 bases at V and 8 bases at J, with 19 bases between the two ends. The CDR3 bases are TGTGCCAGCAGTTACCCTGGACCCCGGGGGTTGGATGAGCAGTTCTTC. It is translated as CASSYPGPRGLDEQFF.

The rearrangement uses TRBV11-2 and TRBJ2-7; D is possibly TRBD2 (5 bases). The CDR3 totals 13 residues. Trimming took 3 bases from V and 1 from J, leaving 7 bases between them. Germline V lookup: CDR1 SGHAT, CDR2 FQNNGV. CDR3 in DNA: TGTGCCAGCAGCTTGGAGGTTTCCTACGAGCAGTACTTC. Translation gives CASSLEVSYEQYF.

In the case of this clone: Other DNA sequences in the sample encode the same CDR3. The V call is TRBV6-5, the J call TRBJ2-7, with 9 bases fitting TRBD1. The junction had 2 bases not matched to a gene; V was cut back by 0 bases and J by 2 bases. The germline V gene has CDR1 MNHEY and CDR2 SVGAGI. The CDR3 consists of 15 residues. The CDR3 protein is CASSYSDRGTYEQYF. The CDR3 DNA reads TGTGCCAGCAGTTACTCCGACAGGGGGACCTACGAGCAGTACTTC.

This clone came up once. The chain carries TRBV6-1 and TRBJ2-1; D unresolved. This CDR3 comprises 11 residues. CDR1 and CDR2 (germline): MNHNS, SASEGT. V was shortened by 7 bases and J by 3 bases, with 4 bases between the two germline ends. CDR3 region: CASKHYNEQFF. DNA of the CDR3: TGTGCCAGCAAGCACTACAATGAGCAGTTCTTC.

V and J are TRBV9 and TRBJ2-2, with a possible D match to TRBD2 (5 bases). The germline gives CDR1 SGDLS, CDR2 YYNGEE. CDR3 length: 17 residues. With 5 bases removed from V and 1 base from J, the gap between germline ends came to 18 bases. The CDR3 loop reads CASRGSVRRENTGELFF. The CDR3 DNA reads as TGTGCCAGCAGGGGATCGGTTCGCCGGGAGAACACCGGGGAGCTGTTTTTT.

This clone was counted a few times. The chain couples TRBV28 to TRBJ2-7; weak D call: TRBD2 (6 bases). Trimming took off 5 bases at V and 3 bases at J, with 8 bases between the two ends. This CDR3 spans 12 amino acids. Germline-derived CDR1 and CDR2 are MDHEN and SYDVKM. As DNA, the CDR3 is TGTGCCAGCAGTGGGGGGTACTACGAGCAGTACTTC. Translation gives CASSGGYYEQYF.

The chain uses TRBV15 and TRBJ1-4, with 9 bases aligning to TRBD1. The ends lost 4 bases at V and 5 bases at J; junction bases unmatched: 11. The length of the CDR3 is 17 residues. Germline CDR1 LNHNV, CDR2 YYDKDF (reference sequence). CDR3 loop: CATSTITGGLGNEKLFF. Written as DNA, the CDR3 is TGTGCCACCAGCACCATCACAGGGGGCTTAGGGAATGAAAAACTGTTTTTT.

The chain employs TRBV5-1 and TRBJ2-1; D unresolved. The CDR3 loop spans 12 amino acids. Germline V CDR1 and CDR2: SGHRS, YFSETQ. Trimming pared 3 bases from V and 7 bases from J, leaving 8 bases between. In nucleotides, the CDR3 is TGCGCCAGCAGCTGGAACGGGAATGAGCAGTTCTTC. Its protein is CASSWNGNEQFF.

The V and J genes are TRBV27 and TRBJ1-2; D perhaps matches TRBD1 (5 bases). Deletions cut 6 bases from V and 4 bases from J, with 15 bases between. Germline CDR1 MNHEY, CDR2 SMNVEV (reference sequence). This CDR3 comprises 14 residues. In DNA form, the CDR3 reads TGTGCCAGCAGCAACCGGGACGTACGCTATGGCTACACCTTC. It specifies CASSNRDVRYGYTF.

The chain employs TRBV9 and TRBJ1-5; D call uncertain. The CDR3 is 14 amino acids. Germline V lookup: CDR1 SGDLS, CDR2 YYNGEE. V was clipped by 3 bases and J by 7 bases, with 14 bases between them. CDR3 loop: CASSDLERGQPQHF. CDR3 DNA: TGTGCCAGCAGCGACCTAGAAAGAGGGCAGCCCCAGCATTTT.

V is TRBV7-9 and J is TRBJ1-2; 7 nucleotides match TRBD1. With V trimmed by 5 bases and J by 5 bases, 17 bases remained unmatched. Germline loops: CDR1 SEHNR, CDR2 FQNEAQ (reference sequence). This CDR3 has 17 residues. The CDR3 reads CASSPRTGPTSIYGYTF. The CDR3 bases are TGTGCCAGCAGCCCCAGGACAGGCCCAACCTCGATTTATGGCTACACCTTC. The full variable domain, completed using reference TRBV7-9 and TRBJ1-2, is DTGVSQNPRHKITKRGQNVTFRCDPISEHNRLYWYRQTLGQGPEFLTYFQNEAQLEKSRLLSDRFSAERPKGSFSTLEIQRTEQGDSAMYLCASSPRTGPTSIYGYTFGSGTRLTVV.

The chain couples TRBV27 to TRBJ2-7; no clear D gene. Germline V gene lookup returns CDR1 MNHEY and CDR2 SMNVEV (reference sequence). The CDR3 is made up of 12 amino acids. Trimming removed 6 bases from V and 3 bases from J, with 9 bases in between. The chain's CDR3 is CASSPAGYEQYF. CDR3 DNA sequence: TGTGCCAGCAGCCCTGCCGGCTACGAGCAGTACTTC.

V and J are TRBV5-1 and TRBJ2-1; D is undetermined. This CDR3 is built from 14 residues. CDR1 is SGHRS, CDR2 YFSETQ, per germline. The V gene lost 0 bases and the J gene lost 5 bases, with 9 bases spanning the gap. CDR3 loop: CASSLGGLNNEQFF. The CDR3 DNA reads TGCGCCAGCAGCTTGGGAGGTCTAAACAATGAGCAGTTCTTC.

DNA of the CDR3: TGTGCCAGCAGCTACCCCTTGGGCCCCATATTGCGGGGCTACACCTTC. Its translation is CASSYPLGPILRGYTF. V gene TRBV13 combines with J gene TRBJ1-2; unclear D gene. The CDR3 runs to 16 residues. Trimming removed 4 bases from V and 8 bases from J, with 23 bases in between. The germline gives CDR1 PRHDT, CDR2 FYEKMQ (reference sequence).